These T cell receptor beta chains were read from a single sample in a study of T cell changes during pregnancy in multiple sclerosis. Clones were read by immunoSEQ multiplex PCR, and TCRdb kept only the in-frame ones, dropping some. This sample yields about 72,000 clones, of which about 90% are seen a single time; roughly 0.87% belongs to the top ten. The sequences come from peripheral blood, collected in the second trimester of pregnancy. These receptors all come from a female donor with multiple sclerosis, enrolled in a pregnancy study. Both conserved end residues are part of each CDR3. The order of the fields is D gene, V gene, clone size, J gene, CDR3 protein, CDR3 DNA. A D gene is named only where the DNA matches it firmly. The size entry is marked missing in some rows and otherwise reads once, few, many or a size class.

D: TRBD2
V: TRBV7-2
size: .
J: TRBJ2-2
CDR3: CASSLVWTSGNTGELFF
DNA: TGTGCCAGCAGCTTAGTGTGGACTAGCGGGAACACCGGGGAGCTGTTTTTT

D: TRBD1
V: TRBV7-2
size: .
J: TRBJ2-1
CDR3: CASSEGQGRTYNEQFF
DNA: TGTGCCAGCAGCGAGGGACAGGGAAGGACCTACAATGAGCAGTTCTTC

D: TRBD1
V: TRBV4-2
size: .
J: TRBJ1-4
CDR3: CASSQEVGQGNEKLFF
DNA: TGTGCCAGCAGCCAAGAAGTCGGACAGGGTAATGAAAAACTGTTTTTT

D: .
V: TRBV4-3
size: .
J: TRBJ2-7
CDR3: CASSQDGSRETVSYEQYF
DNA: TGCGCCAGCAGCCAAGATGGATCTCGTGAGACAGTCTCCTACGAGCAGTACTTC

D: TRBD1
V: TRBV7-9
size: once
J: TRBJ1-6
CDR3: CASSPLGQINSPLHF
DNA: TGTGCCAGCAGCCCTTTGGGACAGATTAATTCACCCCTCCACTTT

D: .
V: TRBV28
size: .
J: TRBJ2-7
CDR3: CASRPPGQTYEQYF
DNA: TGTGCCAGCAGACCCCCGGGACAAACTTACGAGCAGTACTTC

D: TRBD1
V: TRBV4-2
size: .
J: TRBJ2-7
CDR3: CASSQGGTELYEQYF
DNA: TGTGCCAGCAGCCAAGGAGGGACAGAACTATACGAGCAGTACTTC

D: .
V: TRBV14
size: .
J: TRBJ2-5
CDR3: CASSLYRGRQETQYF
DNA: TGTGCCAGCAGCCTCTATCGGGGGAGGCAAGAGACCCAGTACTTC

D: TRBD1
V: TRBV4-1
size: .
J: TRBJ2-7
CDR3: CASSQQLMTGSSSYEQYF
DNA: TGCGCCAGCAGCCAACAACTTATGACAGGGTCAAGCTCCTACGAGCAGTACTTC

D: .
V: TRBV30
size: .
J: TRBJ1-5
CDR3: CAWSVVNSNQPQHF
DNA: TGTGCCTGGAGTGTCGTAAATAGCAATCAGCCCCAGCATTTT

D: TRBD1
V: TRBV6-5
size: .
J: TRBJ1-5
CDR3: CASSSRDSSNQPQHF
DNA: TGTGCCAGCAGCTCCCGGGACAGTAGCAATCAGCCCCAGCATTTT

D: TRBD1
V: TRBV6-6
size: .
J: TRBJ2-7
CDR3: CASSRDRGYEQYF
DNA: TGTGCCAGCAGTAGGGACAGGGGCTACGAGCAGTACTTC

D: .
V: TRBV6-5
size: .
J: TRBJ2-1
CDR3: CASSSHTGNEQFF
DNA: TGTGCCAGCAGTTCTCATACGGGGAATGAGCAGTTCTTC

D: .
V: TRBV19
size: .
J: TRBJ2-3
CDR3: CASRKGLTDTQYF
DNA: TGTGCCAGTAGAAAAGGACTCACAGATACGCAGTATTTT

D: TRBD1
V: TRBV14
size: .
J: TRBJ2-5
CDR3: CASSPPGQGEETQYF
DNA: TGTGCCAGCAGTCCGCCAGGACAGGGGGAAGAGACCCAGTACTTC

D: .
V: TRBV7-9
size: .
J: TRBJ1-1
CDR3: CASGGANTEAFF
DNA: TGTGCCAGCGGTGGGGCAAACACTGAAGCTTTCTTT

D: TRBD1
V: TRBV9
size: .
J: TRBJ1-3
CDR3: CASSALGTDSGNTIYF
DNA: TGTGCCAGCAGCGCACTCGGGACAGACTCTGGAAACACCATATATTTT

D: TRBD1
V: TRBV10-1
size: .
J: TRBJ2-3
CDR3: CASTLMGQPGFLTDTQYF
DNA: TGCGCCAGCACCCTCATGGGACAGCCGGGCTTTCTCACAGATACGCAGTATTTT

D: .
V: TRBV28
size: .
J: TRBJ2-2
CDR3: CASTPRDRAAAGDTGELFF
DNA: TGTGCCAGCACCCCCCGGGACAGGGCGGCAGCGGGAGACACCGGGGAGCTGTTTTTT

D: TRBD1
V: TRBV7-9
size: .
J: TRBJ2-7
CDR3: CASSLERTGVEQYF
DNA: TGTGCCAGCAGCTTAGAGAGGACAGGGGTCGAGCAGTACTTC

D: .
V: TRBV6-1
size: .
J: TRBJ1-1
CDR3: CASSEITGNTEAFF
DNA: TGTGCCAGCAGCGAAATTACAGGGAACACTGAAGCTTTCTTT

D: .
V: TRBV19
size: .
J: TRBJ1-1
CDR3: CASSILQLSGPTEAFF
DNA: TGTGCCAGTAGTATCTTACAGTTGTCAGGGCCCACTGAAGCTTTCTTT

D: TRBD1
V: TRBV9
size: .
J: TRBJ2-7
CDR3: CASSKQGAEQYF
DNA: TGTGCCAGCAGCAAACAGGGGGCCGAGCAGTACTTC

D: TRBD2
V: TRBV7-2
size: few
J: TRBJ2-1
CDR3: CASSSTAGTSGGGGYEQFF
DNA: TGTGCCAGCAGCTCTACAGCTGGCACTAGCGGTGGCGGGGGCTATGAGCAGTTCTTC

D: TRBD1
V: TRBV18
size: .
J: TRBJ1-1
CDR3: CASSLGQGIQTEAFF
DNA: TGTGCCAGCTCACTCGGACAGGGGATTCAGACTGAAGCTTTCTTT

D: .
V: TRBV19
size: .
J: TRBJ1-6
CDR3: CASSIVGGSLHSPLHF
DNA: TGTGCCAGTAGTATAGTGGGGGGATCACTCCATTCACCCCTCCACTTT

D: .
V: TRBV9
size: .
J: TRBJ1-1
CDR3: CASSAVRTEAFF
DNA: TGTGCCAGCAGCGCGGTTAGAACTGAAGCTTTCTTT

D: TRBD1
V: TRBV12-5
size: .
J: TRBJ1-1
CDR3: CASGSRQGSLNTEAFF
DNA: TGTGCTAGTGGTTCTCGACAGGGCTCCCTGAACACTGAAGCTTTCTTT

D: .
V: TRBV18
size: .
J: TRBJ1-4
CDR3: CASSPQGSSNEKLFF
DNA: TGTGCCAGCTCACCGCAGGGTTCCTCTAATGAAAAACTGTTTTTT

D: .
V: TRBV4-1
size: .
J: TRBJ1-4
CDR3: CASSQEMRWLFF
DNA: TGCGCCAGCAGCCAAGAAATGCGGTGGCTGTTTTTT